This TCR beta chain was captured by sequencing in a study of metastatic and nonmetastatic thyroid tumors (dated by TCRdb to about 2020). Study-wide context: Repertoires were compared across peripheral blood and tumor or nodule tissue samples from malignant and benign thyroid patients.

Study-wide findings and limitations: In both blood and tumor samples, malignant tumors were reported to have significantly higher TCR beta diversity than benign nodules.

The library was obtained by PCR. Instrument used: Illumina HiSeq 4000. The TCR beta-chain CDR3 region of each patient was profiled by high-throughput sequencing. As for how the authors treated the data: A classifier to discriminate distant-metastatic papillary thyroid cancer patients was built from CDR3 differences across clinicopathological groups. Repertoire diversity was assessed with the Shannon index, and tumor-blood repertoire similarity with the Morisita-Horn index. TCRdb reprocessing: public reads trimmed at Q25 with fastp, clones called with MiXCR, in-frame beta chains kept. V and J calls and clone size were set by TCRdb, not the authors. The sample table holds around 26,000 clones, of which around 15% were seen once. The ten largest clones add up to 13% to 15% of the sample. This clone was counted many times. The target of this receptor is not known. Base qualities are not provided; no much larger clone lies one nucleotide away.

No treatment had been received by any patient before thyroid surgery. Using T-cell receptor beta sequencing, the researchers looked back retrospectively at clinical samples from patients, gathered between about 2012 and 2019. Sequencing was done on a sample of blood. This receptor was identified in a female donor with papillary thyroid cancer or a benign thyroid nodule (not recorded which). Some clones in this sample may be carry-over from other donors' samples.

The DNA sequence is as follows: TGCAGTGCTAGAGACCTGGGGACGGACCCCTACGAGCAGTACTTC. It codes for CSARDLGTDPYEQYF. The chain links TRBV20-1 with TRBJ2-7, with the D call tentatively TRBD1 or TRBD2, each fitting 5 bases. The CDR3 goes from the cysteine to the phenylalanine over 15 residues. Left in the record is the CDR3 DNA by itself, 45 bases read in frame from the first base. CDR1 and CDR2 were assigned from the germline V gene (reference sequence) as DFQATT and SNEGSKA. V is pared back by 0 bases and J by 2 bases, with 14 bases lying between the germline termini.